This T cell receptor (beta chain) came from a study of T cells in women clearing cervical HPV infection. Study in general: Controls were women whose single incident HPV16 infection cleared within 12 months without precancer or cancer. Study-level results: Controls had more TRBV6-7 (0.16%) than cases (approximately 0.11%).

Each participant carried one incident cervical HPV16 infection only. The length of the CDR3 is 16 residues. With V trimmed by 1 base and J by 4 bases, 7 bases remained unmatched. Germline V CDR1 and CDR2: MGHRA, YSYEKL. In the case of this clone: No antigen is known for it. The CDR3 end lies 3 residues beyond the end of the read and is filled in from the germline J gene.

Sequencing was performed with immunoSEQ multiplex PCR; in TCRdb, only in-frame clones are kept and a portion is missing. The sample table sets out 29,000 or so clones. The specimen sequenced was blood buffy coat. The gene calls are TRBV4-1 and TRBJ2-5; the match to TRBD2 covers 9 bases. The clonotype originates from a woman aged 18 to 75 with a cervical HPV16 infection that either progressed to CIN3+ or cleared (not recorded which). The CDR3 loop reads CASSQVSGGTIETQYF. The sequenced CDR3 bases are TGCGCCAGCAGCCAAGTAAGCGGGGGGACGATAGAGACC.